This paragraph covers one TCR beta chain sequence. This entry is derived from a study of cytomegalovirus exposure and HLA in healthy donors. With 60 Vbeta and 13 Jbeta primers, the PCR was carried out. Produced via immunoSEQ multiplex PCR; TCRdb's table is partial and in-frame only. The table has 90,000 to 150,000 clones, roughly 70% seen once. Trimming took 5 bases from V and 10 from J; bases not matched to a gene: 13. The germline gives CDR1 SGHRS, CDR2 YFSETQ. This CDR3 has 14 amino acids. The rearrangement uses TRBV5-1 and TRBJ1-2, with TRBD1 matching over 8 bases. Sample: PBMCs. This sequence originates from a woman aged 45-65 years in good health and CMV-seropositive. CDR3 DNA: TGCGCCAGCAGGCCTTCGACAGGGGTGAAGGACTACACCTTC. As protein: CASRPSTGVKDYTF.